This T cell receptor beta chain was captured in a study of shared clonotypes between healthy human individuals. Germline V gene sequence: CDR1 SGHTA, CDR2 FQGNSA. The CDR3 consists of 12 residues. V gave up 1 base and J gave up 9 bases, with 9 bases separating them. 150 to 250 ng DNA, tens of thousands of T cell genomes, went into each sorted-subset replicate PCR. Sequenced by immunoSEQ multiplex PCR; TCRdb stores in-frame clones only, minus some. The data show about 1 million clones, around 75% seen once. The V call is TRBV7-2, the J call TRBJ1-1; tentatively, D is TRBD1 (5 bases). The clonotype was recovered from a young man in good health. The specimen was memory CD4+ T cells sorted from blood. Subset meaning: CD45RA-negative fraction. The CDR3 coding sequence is TGTGCCAGCAGCTTAGATACAGGAAAAGCTTTCTTT. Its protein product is CASSLDTGKAFF. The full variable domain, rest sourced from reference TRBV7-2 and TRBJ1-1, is GAGVSQSPSNKVTEKGKDVELRCDPISGHTALYWYRQSLGQGLEFLIYFQGNSAPDKSGLPSDRFSAERTGGSVSTLTIQRTQQEDSAVYLCASSLDTGKAFFGQGTRLTVV.